This entry describes one T cell receptor (beta chain). The antigen remains undetermined. This entry is derived from a study of blood T cells in healthy people across ages. The authors ran a second PCR of about 6 to 11 cycles using a sample-barcoded 5' primer and a J-beta primer mix. TCRdb called the 5' RACE reads again in MiXCR, with one record for every CDR3 protein. The table lists around 520,000 distinct CDR3 sequences, 27% of them singletons. Whole-study results and caveats: From one million sequenced T cells, diversity estimates were lower bounds.

The V gene's germline CDR1 is MGHDK and CDR2 SYGVNS. The CDR3 is 18 residues long. Trimming at V came to 1 base and at J to 2 bases, leaving 6 bases not matched to a gene. The data were also submitted as part of a second study, on T cells of mothers and their children. That investigation notes: In unrelated and related pairs, TCR recombination output is shaped in a similar way by thymic selection.

This clonotype was obtained from a boy aged 2 to 10 in good health. This sequence joins TRBV25-1 and TRBJ2-6, with 9 bases lining up with TRBD1. Source material: blood. The CDR3 is CASSESTGGSAGANVLTF. The CDR3, as DNA: TGTGCCAGCAGTGAATCAACAGGGGGCAGCGCTGGGGCCAACGTCCTGACTTTC.